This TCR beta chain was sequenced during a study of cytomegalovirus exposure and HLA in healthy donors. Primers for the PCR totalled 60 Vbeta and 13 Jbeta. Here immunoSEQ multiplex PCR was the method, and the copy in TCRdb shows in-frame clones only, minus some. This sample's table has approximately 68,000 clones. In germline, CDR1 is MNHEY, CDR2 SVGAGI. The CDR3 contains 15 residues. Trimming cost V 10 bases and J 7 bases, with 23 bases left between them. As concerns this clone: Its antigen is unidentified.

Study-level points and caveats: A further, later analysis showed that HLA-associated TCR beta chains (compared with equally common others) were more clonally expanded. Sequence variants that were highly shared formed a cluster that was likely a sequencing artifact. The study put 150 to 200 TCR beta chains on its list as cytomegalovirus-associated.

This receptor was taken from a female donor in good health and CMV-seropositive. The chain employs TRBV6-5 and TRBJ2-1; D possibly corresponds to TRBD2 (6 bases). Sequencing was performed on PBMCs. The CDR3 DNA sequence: TGTGCCACCCAGGCGGGGATCCCTATTGTGAATGAGCAGTTCTTC. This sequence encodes CATQAGIPIVNEQFF.